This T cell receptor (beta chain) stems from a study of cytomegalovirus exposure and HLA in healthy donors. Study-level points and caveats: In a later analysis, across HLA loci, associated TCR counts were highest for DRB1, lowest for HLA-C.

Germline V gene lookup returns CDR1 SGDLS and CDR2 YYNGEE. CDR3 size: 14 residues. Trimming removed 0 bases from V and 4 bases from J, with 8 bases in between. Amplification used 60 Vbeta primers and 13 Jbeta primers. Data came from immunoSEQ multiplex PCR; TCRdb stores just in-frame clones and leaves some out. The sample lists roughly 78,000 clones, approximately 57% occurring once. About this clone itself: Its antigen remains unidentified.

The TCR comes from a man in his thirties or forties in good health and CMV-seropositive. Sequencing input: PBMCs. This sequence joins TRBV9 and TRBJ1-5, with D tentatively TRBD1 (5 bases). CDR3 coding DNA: TGTGCCAGCAGCGTAGATGACAGAAATCAGCCCCAGCATTTT. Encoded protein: CASSVDDRNQPQHF.